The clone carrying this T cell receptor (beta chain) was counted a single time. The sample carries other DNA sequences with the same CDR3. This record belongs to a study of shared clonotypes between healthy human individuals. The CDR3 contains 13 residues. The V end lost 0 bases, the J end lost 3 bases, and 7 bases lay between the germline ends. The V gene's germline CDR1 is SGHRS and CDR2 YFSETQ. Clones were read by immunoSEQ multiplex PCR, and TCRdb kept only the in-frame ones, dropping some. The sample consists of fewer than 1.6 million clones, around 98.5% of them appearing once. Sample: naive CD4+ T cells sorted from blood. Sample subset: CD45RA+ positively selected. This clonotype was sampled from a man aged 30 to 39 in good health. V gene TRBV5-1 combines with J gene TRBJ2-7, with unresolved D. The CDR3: CASSLVGNYEQYF. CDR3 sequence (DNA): TGCGCCAGCAGCTTGGTAGGAAACTACGAGCAGTACTTC.